This T cell receptor beta chain derives from a study of T cells in Graves' hyperthyroidism and ophthalmopathy. The study's findings and limits: Among thyroid clonotypes expanded above 0.001, most also appeared in blood.

This clonotype was seen ten or more times. Its antigen is as yet unknown. There were TCR beta CDR3 regions amplified from RNA transcripts. In the first-round RT-PCR of the TCR CDR3, the HTBI primer set was used. TCRdb recomputed calls from the multiplex PCR reads with MiXCR, one row per CDR3 protein. Seen here are around 520,000 distinct CDR3 sequences, approximately 25% observed once, and the top ten hold about 11%. Germline V CDR1 and CDR2: SNHLY, FYNNEI. Losses at the gene ends were 7 bases for V and 7 bases for J; bases not matched to a gene: 10. The CDR3 contains 14 residues. Uncontrolled infection, other autoimmune disease, pregnancy or lactation barred patients from enrollment.

The TCR comes from a woman in her 30s with Graves' ophthalmopathy. The V and J genes are TRBV2 and TRBJ1-5, with 7 bases matching TRBD1. Sequences were obtained from blood. The CDR3 spells CASTVSTGAQPQHF. The CDR3 bases are TGTGCCAGCACCGTATCTACAGGGGCCCAGCCCCAGCATTTT.